The T cell receptor beta chain described here comes from a study of cytomegalovirus exposure and HLA in healthy donors. Primers included in the PCR were 60 Vbeta and 13 Jbeta primers. Profiled with immunoSEQ multiplex PCR; TCRdb holds only in-frame clones, not every one. The sample holds 150,000 or so clones. Germline V CDR1 and CDR2: SGHTA, FQGNSA. This CDR3 comprises 15 residues. Trimming cost V 5 bases and J 1 base, with 12 bases left between them. The source is a woman aged 45 to 65 in good health and CMV-seronegative. Sequenced input: PBMCs. This sequence joins TRBV7-2 and TRBJ1-5; unclear D gene. The CDR3 DNA follows: TGTGCCAGCAGCCCGGCGGGGATCAGCAATCAGCCCCAGCATTTT. Translating gives CASSPAGISNQPQHF. The complete variable domain, with remaining parts taken from reference TRBV7-2 and TRBJ1-5, reads GAGVSQSPSNKVTEKGKDVELRCDPISGHTALYWYRQSLGQGLEFLIYFQGNSAPDKSGLPSDRFSAERTGGSVSTLTIQRTQQEDSAVYLCASSPAGISNQPQHFGDGTRLSIL.